Each of the 20 T cell receptor beta chains below was sequenced from the same sample in a study of T cell changes during pregnancy in multiple sclerosis. Using immunoSEQ multiplex PCR, the repertoire was profiled, and TCRdb retains in-frame clones only, with some absent. The data contain about 92,000 clones, 85% to 95% of them singletons. The specimen was peripheral blood, collected in the first trimester of pregnancy. The receptors shown here come from a female donor with multiple sclerosis, enrolled in a pregnancy study.

The rearrangement links TRBV4-2 to TRBJ2-2, with TRBD2 matching 8 bases. The CDR3 is 16 amino acids. V lost 4 bases to trimming and J lost 5 bases; unmatched junction nucleotides: 9. The germline V gene has CDR1 LGHNA and CDR2 YNFKEQ. The CDR3 protein is CASSPRFQRETGELFF. The CDR3 region has the DNA TGTGCCAGCAGCCCAAGATTTCAGCGGGAGACCGGGGAGCTGTTTTTT.

This clone showed up just a few times. The chain couples TRBV2 to TRBJ1-3; 7 bases agree with TRBD1. V shed 4 bases and J 0 bases; nucleotides not matched to a gene: 3. This CDR3 is built from 15 residues. CDR1 is SNHLY, CDR2 FYNNEI, per germline. This CDR3 is CASSGDSLSGNTIYF. CDR3 DNA: TGTGCCAGCAGTGGGGACAGCCTCTCTGGAAACACCATATATTTT.

The rearrangement uses TRBV9 and TRBJ2-5, with TRBD1 matching 9 bases. Trimming at V came to 3 bases and at J to 5 bases, leaving 5 bases not matched to a gene. This CDR3 comprises 14 residues. Per germline, CDR1 SGDLS and CDR2 YYNGEE. For the CDR3, the DNA is TGTGCCAGCAGCGCGTCACAGGGGGCGGAGACCCAGTACTTC. Translated: CASSASQGAETQYF.

The V gene is TRBV6-5, the J gene TRBJ2-1; D perhaps matches TRBD2 (6 bases). CDR3 length: 15 residues. Germline values: CDR1 MNHEY, CDR2 SVGAGI. Trimming took 5 bases from V and 7 from J, leaving 18 bases between them. CDR3 sequence reads: CASSQTRGRRNEQFF. CDR3 bases: TGTGCCAGCAGTCAAACTAGAGGGAGGAGGAATGAGCAGTTCTTC.

This clone came up once. The chain employs TRBV28 and TRBJ2-2, with 9 bases lining up with TRBD2. The CDR3 length is 18 residues. CDR1 MDHEN and CDR2 SYDVKM come from the germline V gene. With V trimmed by 4 bases and J by 6 bases, 15 bases remained unmatched. The CDR3 loop is CASSSPLAGEKWAGELFF. The DNA of the CDR3 is TGTGCCAGCAGTTCCCCTTTAGCGGGAGAAAAATGGGCCGGGGAGCTGTTTTTT.

The chain is built from TRBV6-5 and TRBJ2-3, with 10 bases lining up with TRBD2. Germline CDR1 reads MNHEY; CDR2 reads SVGAGI. CDR3 size: 13 residues. The ends lost 8 bases at V and 3 bases at J; junction bases unmatched: 2. In DNA form, the CDR3 reads TGTGCCAGCGCTAGCGGGAGAACAGATACGCAGTATTTT. Residues: CASASGRTDTQYF.

The chain employs TRBV28 and TRBJ1-5; D is ambiguous. The CDR3 sequence is 17 residues long. Germline CDR1 MDHEN, CDR2 SYDVKM. Trimming pared 5 bases from V and 1 base from J, leaving 18 bases between. The CDR3, as DNA: TGTGCCAGCAGTCGTCTTAACATTTTTGCAAGCAATCAGCCCCAGCATTTT. It translates to CASSRLNIFASNQPQHF.

This clone was found a few times. The V gene is TRBV5-6, the J gene TRBJ2-5; TRBD2 aligns across 8 bases. The CDR3 totals 15 residues. The V gene end was trimmed by 2 bases and the J gene end by 2 bases; junction bases not matched to a gene: 5. Per germline, CDR1 SGHDT and CDR2 YYEEEE. CDR3 sequence reads: CASSLAGRGQETQYF. The CDR3 coding sequence is TGTGCCAGCAGCTTAGCCGGGAGGGGGCAAGAGACCCAGTACTTC. The whole variable domain, remainder taken from reference TRBV5-6 and TRBJ2-5, is DAGVTQSPTHLIKTRGQQVTLRCSPKSGHDTVSWYQQALGQGPQFIFQYYEEEERQRGNFPDRFSGHQFPNYSSELNVNALLLGDSALYLCASSLAGRGQETQYFGPGTRLLVL.

The rearrangement joins TRBV4-1 to TRBJ2-7; TRBD1 matches at 7 bases. Per the germline V gene, CDR1 is MGHRA and CDR2 is YSYEKL. Losses at the gene ends were 8 bases for V and 3 bases for J; bases not matched to a gene: 10. The CDR3 length is 14 residues. In DNA, the CDR3 is TGCGCCAGCGCTCGAGGAGACAGGGACTACGAGCAGTACTTC. It yields the protein CASARGDRDYEQYF.

This clone is a singleton in its sample. The chain recombines TRBV5-1 with TRBJ1-2; the match to TRBD1 covers 8 bases. The trim removed 4 bases at V and 5 bases at J, leaving 25 bases unmatched. This CDR3 region has 20 residues. Germline V gene lookup returns CDR1 SGHRS and CDR2 YFSETQ. The CDR3 nucleotides read TGCGCCAGCAGCACCGGGACAGGTTCGGAGCGTCGTCACAAGAATTATGGCTACACCTTC. Protein: CASSTGTGSERRHKNYGYTF.

This chain links TRBV7-9 with TRBJ1-4, with a possible D match to TRBD1 (5 bases). Deletions cut 8 bases from V and 12 bases from J, with 22 bases between. The CDR3 is 14 amino acids. Germline assignment: CDR1 SEHNR and CDR2 FQNEAQ (reference sequence). CDR3 DNA sequence: TGTGCCAGCTTAAACTTCGGGACTTCCGAAGAACTGTTTTTT. This encodes CASLNFGTSEELFF.

V and J are TRBV4-3 and TRBJ2-1; 8 bases map to TRBD1. There are 16 residues in the CDR3. V lost 0 bases and J lost 9; bases outside the gene matches: 10. In germline, CDR1 is LGHNA, CDR2 YSLEER. The CDR3 spells CASSQDLLGRGLEQFF. The CDR3 DNA reads TGCGCCAGCAGCCAAGATTTATTGGGCAGGGGGCTTGAGCAGTTCTTC.

The chain couples TRBV6-1 to TRBJ1-1, with D perhaps matching TRBD1 (6 bases). Germline-derived CDR1 and CDR2 are MNHNS and SASEGT. CDR3 length: 16 residues. V was clipped by 1 base and J by 0 bases, with 12 bases between them. The CDR3 region is CASSEDHGQLNTEAFF. The CDR3 coding sequence is TGTGCCAGCAGTGAAGACCACGGACAGTTGAACACTGAAGCTTTCTTT.

The gene calls are TRBV28 and TRBJ1-1; D gene ambiguous. CDR1 is MDHEN, CDR2 SYDVKM, per germline. The CDR3 loop spans 14 amino acids. Trimming removed 3 bases from V and 3 bases from J, with 11 bases in between. CDR3 sequence (DNA): TGTGCCAGCAGTTTGGCGGGGATTGACACTGAAGCTTTCTTT. It translates to CASSLAGIDTEAFF.

V gene TRBV28 combines with J gene TRBJ2-7; no clear D. The CDR3 length is 12 residues. Trimming stripped 6 bases from V and 4 bases from J, with 10 bases between. Germline V lookup: CDR1 MDHEN, CDR2 SYDVKM. The CDR3 DNA follows: TGTGCCAGCAGCTCAGGAAATTACGAGCAGTACTTC. Amino acids: CASSSGNYEQYF.

The chain uses TRBV19 and TRBJ2-2; 10 positions agree with TRBD2. Trimming at V came to 10 bases and at J to 4 bases, leaving 6 bases not matched to a gene. Germline values: CDR1 LNHDA, CDR2 SQIVND (reference sequence). The CDR3 sequence is 14 residues long. The CDR3 sequence is CAISSGRGTGELFF. CDR3 DNA sequence: TGTGCCATTTCTAGCGGGAGAGGCACCGGGGAGCTGTTTTTT.

The gene calls are TRBV13 and TRBJ1-5; D is perhaps TRBD1 (6 bases). CDR1 is PRHDT, CDR2 FYEKMQ, per germline (reference sequence). This CDR3 spans 18 amino acids. The V and J ends lost 2 bases and 0 bases respectively, with 17 bases between them. DNA of the CDR3: TGTGCCAGCAGCTTAAGTAGGGGGAGCGTCTATAGCAATCAGCCCCAGCATTTT. Amino acid sequence: CASSLSRGSVYSNQPQHF. The full variable domain, completed using reference TRBV13 and TRBJ1-5, is AAGVIQSPRHLIKEKRETATLKCYPIPRHDTVYWYQQGPGQDPQFLISFYEKMQSDKGSIPDRFSAQQFSDYHSELNMSSLELGDSALYFCASSLSRGSVYSNQPQHFGDGTRLSIL.

This clone appeared once. The CDR3 DNA is TGTGCCAGCAGCCAAGATTTAAGGACTAGCGGCCGGGGGGATGAGCAGTTCTTC. Translation gives CASSQDLRTSGRGDEQFF. The rearrangement links TRBV4-2 to TRBJ2-1; 10 nucleotides align to TRBD2. The V and J ends lost 0 bases and 8 bases, in that order; junction bases with no gene match: 13. The CDR3 runs to 18 residues. Germline CDR1 LGHNA, CDR2 YNFKEQ.

V gene TRBV5-6 combines with J gene TRBJ1-3; D gene ambiguous. The CDR3 runs to 16 residues. V lost 2 bases to trimming and J lost 3 bases, with 15 bases between them. CDR1 SGHDT and CDR2 YYEEEE come from the germline V gene. DNA of the CDR3: TGTGCCAGCAGCTTTGGGGATGCCGGGAATGGAAACACCATATATTTT. Residues: CASSFGDAGNGNTIYF.

The chain is built from TRBV10-1 and TRBJ2-6, with D possibly matching TRBD1 (5 bases). The V end was cut by 8 bases, the J end by 0 bases, with 32 bases between. Germline V lookup: CDR1 WNHNN, CDR2 SYGVQD (reference sequence). There are 22 residues in the CDR3. The CDR3 spells CASENQGSPGSAYYSGANVLTF. For the CDR3, the DNA is TGCGCCAGCGAAAACCAGGGATCCCCTGGGTCGGCCTATTACTCTGGGGCCAACGTCCTGACTTTC.